The T cell receptor beta chain under discussion was sequenced for a study of radiotherapy plus CTLA-4 blockade in lung cancer. Study details: Objective responses were observed in 15% to 20% of patients, and disease control was achieved by roughly 31%. General study findings and limits: Increased serum interferon-beta after radiation also reportedly predicted response strongly. Tumor-derived TCR clones expanded in blood after radiotherapy plus ipilimumab.

In germline, CDR1 is KGHSH, CDR2 LQKENI. The CDR3 has 13 amino acids. J was trimmed by 6 bases and V by 3 bases; bases with no gene match: 5. With respect to this clone: The antigen is not known.

Profiled with immunoSEQ multiplex PCR; TCRdb holds only in-frame clones, not every one. The sample shows approximately 60,000 clones, around 77% of them seen only once. Focal radiation plus CTLA-4 blockade with ipilimumab was administered to patients who had chemo-refractory metastatic non-small-cell lung cancer. This receptor was identified in a human donor with non-small cell lung cancer who had a complete response to radiotherapy plus ipilimumab. The V and J genes are TRBV18 and TRBJ2-7; 7 positions match TRBD1. The material sequenced was peripheral blood, taken from a patient treated with radiotherapy plus ipilimumab. The CDR3 sequence is CASSPQGDSEQYF. DNA for the CDR3: TGTGCCAGCTCACCCCAGGGGGATTCCGAGCAGTACTTC.